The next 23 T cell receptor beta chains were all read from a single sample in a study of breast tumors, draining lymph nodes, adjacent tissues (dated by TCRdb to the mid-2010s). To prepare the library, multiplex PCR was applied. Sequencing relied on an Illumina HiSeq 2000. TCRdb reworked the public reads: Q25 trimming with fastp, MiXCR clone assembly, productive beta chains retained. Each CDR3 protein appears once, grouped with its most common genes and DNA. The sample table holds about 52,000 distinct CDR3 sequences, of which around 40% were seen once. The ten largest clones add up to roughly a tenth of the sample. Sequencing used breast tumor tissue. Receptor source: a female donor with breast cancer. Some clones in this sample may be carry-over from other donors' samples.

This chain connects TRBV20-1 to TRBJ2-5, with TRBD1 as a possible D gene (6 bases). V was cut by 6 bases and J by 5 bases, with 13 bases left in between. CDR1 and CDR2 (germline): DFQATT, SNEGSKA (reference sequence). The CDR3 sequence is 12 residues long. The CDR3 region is CSAWGQGETQYF. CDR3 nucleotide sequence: TGCAGTGCGTGGGGGCAGGGGGAGACCCAGTACTTC.

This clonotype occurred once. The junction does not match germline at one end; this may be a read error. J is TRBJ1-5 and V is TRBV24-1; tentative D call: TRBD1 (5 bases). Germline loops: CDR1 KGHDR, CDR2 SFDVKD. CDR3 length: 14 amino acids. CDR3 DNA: TGTGCCACCGGTGACTCAGGGAGCAACCAGCCCCAGCATTTT. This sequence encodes CATGDSGSNQPQHF.

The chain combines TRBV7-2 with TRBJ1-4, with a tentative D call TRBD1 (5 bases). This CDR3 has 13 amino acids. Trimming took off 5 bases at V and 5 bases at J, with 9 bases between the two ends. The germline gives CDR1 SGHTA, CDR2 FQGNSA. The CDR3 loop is CASSSRGNEKLFF. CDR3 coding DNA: TGTGCCAGCAGCAGCCGGGGCAATGAAAAACTGTTTTTT.

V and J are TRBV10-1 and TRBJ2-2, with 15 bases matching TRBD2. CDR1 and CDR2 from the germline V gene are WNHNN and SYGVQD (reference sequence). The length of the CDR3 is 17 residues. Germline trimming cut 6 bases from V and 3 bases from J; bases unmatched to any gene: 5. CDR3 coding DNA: TGCGCCAGCAGCAGGACTAGCGGGAGGGTGGACACCGGGGAGCTGTTTTTT. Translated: CASSRTSGRVDTGELFF.

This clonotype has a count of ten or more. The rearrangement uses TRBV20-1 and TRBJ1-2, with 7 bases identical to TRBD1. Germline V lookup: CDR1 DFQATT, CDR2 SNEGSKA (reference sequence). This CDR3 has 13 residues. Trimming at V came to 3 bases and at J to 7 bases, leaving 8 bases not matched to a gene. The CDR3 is CSASPGGGGGYTF. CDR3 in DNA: TGCAGTGCTAGCCCAGGGGGGGGCGGTGGCTACACCTTC.

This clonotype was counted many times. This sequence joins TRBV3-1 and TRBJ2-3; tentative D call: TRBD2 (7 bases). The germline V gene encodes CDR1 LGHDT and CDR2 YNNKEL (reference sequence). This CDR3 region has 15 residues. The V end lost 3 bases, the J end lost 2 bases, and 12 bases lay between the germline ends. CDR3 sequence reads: CASSQKGGYTDTQYF. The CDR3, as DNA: TGTGCCAGCAGCCAGAAGGGGGGGTACACAGATACGCAGTATTTT.

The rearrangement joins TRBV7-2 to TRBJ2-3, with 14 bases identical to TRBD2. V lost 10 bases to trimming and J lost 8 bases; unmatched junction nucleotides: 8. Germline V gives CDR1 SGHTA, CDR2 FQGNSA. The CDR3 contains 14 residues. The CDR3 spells CAIGGLAGVGTQYF. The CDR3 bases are TGTGCCATCGGGGGACTAGCGGGAGTGGGTACGCAGTATTTT.

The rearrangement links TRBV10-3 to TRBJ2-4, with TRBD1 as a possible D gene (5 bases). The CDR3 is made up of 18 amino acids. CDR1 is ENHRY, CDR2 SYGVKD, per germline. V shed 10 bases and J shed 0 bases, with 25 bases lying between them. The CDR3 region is CASRSHPQALPAKNIQYF. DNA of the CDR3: TGTGCCAGCAGATCCCATCCACAGGCTTTGCCAGCCAAAAACATTCAGTACTTC.

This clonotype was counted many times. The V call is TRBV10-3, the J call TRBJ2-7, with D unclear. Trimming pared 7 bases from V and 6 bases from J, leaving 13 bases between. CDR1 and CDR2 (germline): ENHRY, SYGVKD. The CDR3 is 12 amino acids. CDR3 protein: CAINNEESEQYF. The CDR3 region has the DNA TGTGCCATCAACAATGAAGAGAGCGAGCAGTACTTC.

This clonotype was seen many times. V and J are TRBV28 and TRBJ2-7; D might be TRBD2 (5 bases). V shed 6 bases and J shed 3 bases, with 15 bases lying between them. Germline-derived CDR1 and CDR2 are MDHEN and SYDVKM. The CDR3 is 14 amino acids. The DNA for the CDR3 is TGTGCCAGCAGGTCCTGGCGGGCCAACTACGAGCAGTACTTC. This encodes CASRSWRANYEQYF.

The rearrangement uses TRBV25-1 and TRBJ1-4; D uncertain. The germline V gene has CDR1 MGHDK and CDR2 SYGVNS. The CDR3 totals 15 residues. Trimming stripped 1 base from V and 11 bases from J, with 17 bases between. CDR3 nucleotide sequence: TGTGCCAGCAGTGAATGGCCGGAAACTAATGTGAAACTGTTTTTT. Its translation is CASSEWPETNVKLFF. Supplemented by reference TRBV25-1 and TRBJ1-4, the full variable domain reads EADIYQTPRYLVIGTGKKITLECSQTMGHDKMYWYQQDPGMELHLIHYSYGVNSTEKGDLSSESTVSRIRTEHFPLTLESARPSHTSQYLCASSEWPETNVKLFFGSGTQLSVL.

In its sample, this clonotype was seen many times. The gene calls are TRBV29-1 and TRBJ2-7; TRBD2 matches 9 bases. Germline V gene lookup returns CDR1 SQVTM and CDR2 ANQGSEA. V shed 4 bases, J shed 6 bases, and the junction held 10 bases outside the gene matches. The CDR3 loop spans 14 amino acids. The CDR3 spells CSVGCLAGQCEQYF. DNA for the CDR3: TGCAGCGTTGGTTGCCTAGCGGGACAGTGCGAGCAGTACTTC.

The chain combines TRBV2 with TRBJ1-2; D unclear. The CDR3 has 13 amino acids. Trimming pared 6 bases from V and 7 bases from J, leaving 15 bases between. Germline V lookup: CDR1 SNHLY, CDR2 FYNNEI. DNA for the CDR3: TGTGCCAGCAGGGAGAGTGCAGGAGCTGGCTACACCTTC. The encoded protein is CASRESAGAGYTF.

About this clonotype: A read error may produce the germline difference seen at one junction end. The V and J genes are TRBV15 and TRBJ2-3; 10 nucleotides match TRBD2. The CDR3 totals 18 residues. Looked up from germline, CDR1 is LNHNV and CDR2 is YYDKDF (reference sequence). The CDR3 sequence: CATSRDYPGLAGADTQYF. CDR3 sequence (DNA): TGTGCCACCAGCAGAGATTACCCGGGGCTAGCGGGAGCAGATACGCAGTATTTC.

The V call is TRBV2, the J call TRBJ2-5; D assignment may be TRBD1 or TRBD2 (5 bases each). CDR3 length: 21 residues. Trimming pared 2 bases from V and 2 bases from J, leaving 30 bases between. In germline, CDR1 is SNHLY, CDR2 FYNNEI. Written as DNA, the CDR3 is TGTGCCAGCAGTGAATGGGACCTTCCTCTCTTAGCCCGTTTGTGGCAAGAGACCCAGTACTTC. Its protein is CASSEWDLPLLARLWQETQYF.

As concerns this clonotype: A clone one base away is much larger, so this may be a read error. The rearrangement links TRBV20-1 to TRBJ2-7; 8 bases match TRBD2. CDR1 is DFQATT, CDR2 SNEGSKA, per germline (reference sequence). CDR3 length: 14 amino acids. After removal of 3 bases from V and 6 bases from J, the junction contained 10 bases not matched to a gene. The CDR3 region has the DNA TGCAGTGCTAGCGGAAGCGGGAGCCCCTCCGAGCAGTACTTC. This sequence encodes CSASGSGSPSEQYF.

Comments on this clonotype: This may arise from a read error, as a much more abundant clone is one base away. The CDR3 protein is CAWSPGVGPADEQFF. Here the CDR3 DNA reads TGTGCCTGGAGTCCCGGGGTGGGCCCAGCGGATGAGCAGTTCTTC. The V call is TRBV30, the J call TRBJ2-1; TRBD2 might be the D (5 bases). The germline V gene has CDR1 GTSNPN and CDR2 SVGIG (reference sequence). CDR3 length: 15 residues. V was cut by 2 bases and J by 8 bases, with 19 bases left in between.

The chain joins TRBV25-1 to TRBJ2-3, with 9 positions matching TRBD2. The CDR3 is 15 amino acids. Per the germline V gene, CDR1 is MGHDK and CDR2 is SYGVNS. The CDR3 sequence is CASGSRGKYTDTQYF. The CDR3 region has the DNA TGTGCTAGCGGGAGTAGGGGGAAATACACAGATACGCAGTATTTT.

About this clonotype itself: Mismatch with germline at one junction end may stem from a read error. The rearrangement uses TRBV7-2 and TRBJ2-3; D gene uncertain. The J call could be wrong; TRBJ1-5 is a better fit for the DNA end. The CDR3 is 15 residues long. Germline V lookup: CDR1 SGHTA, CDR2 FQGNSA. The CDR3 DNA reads TGCGCCAGCAGCATAATGACTAGCTATACAGATACGCAGCATTTT. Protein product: CASSIMTSYTDTQHF.

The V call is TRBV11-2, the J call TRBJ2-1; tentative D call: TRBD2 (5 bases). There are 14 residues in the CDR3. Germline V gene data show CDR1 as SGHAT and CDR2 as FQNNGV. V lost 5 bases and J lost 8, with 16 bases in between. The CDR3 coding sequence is TGTGCCAGCAGCCCCCGGGGAGCGGCATATGAGCAGTTCTTC. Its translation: CASSPRGAAYEQFF.

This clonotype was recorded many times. The CDR3 region is CSARPDLRQETQYF. The CDR3 DNA follows: TGCAGTGCTAGACCCGACCTCCGCCAAGAGACCCAGTACTTC. V is TRBV20-1 and J is TRBJ2-5, with D unresolved. The CDR3 runs 14 residues. The V end was cut by 2 bases, the J end by 1 base, with 11 bases between. Germline CDR1 DFQATT, CDR2 SNEGSKA (reference sequence).

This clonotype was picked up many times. For the CDR3, the DNA is TGTGCTAGTGCTATATATGGGCTAGAAAATTACGAGCAGTACTTC. Its translation is CASAIYGLENYEQYF. The chain employs TRBV12-5 and TRBJ2-7, with no clear D. CDR3 length: 15 residues. The ends were cut back, 7 bases at V and 4 bases at J, with 20 bases in the middle. The germline CDR1 and CDR2 sequences are LGHNT and FRNRAP.

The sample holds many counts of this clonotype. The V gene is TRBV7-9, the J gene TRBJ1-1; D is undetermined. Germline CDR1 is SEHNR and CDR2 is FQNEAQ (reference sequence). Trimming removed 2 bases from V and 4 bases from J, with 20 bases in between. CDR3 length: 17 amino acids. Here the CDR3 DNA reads TGTGCCAGCAGCTTAACGCGCGGCGCAGATCTGATCACTGAAGCTTTCTTT. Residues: CASSLTRGADLITEAFF.